The T cell receptor beta chain described here comes from a study of blood T cell repertoires in COVID-19. Overall study context: PBMCs, B-cell-depleted T cells, or T cells were the source of the cDNA or gDNA that made up the material.

Seattle patient enrollment occurred during active infection, with longitudinal follow-up thereafter. Libraries were prepared by immunoSEQ multiplex PCR; TCRdb keeps only in-frame clonotypes and omits some of them. The sample includes about 200,000 clones, 86% of them seen just once. The V and J ends lost 4 bases and 5 bases respectively, with 17 bases between them. This CDR3 is built from 15 residues. CDR1 MNHEY and CDR2 SVGAGI come from the germline V gene. The clonotype comes from a woman between 50 and 59 years old with COVID-19, enrolled during active disease. The chain carries TRBV6-5 and TRBJ1-2, with a possible D match to TRBD1 (5 bases). The sample consisted of peripheral blood. The CDR3 loop reads CASSSPERGGYGYTF. Here the CDR3 DNA reads TGTGCCAGCAGTTCCCCGGAGAGGGGAGGTTATGGCTACACCTTC.